The 6 T cell receptor beta chains below all came from one sample that was sequenced in a study of OX40 agonist ivuxolimab in advanced cancers. Profiling relied on immunoSEQ multiplex PCR, and the TCRdb table lists in-frame clones only, not all of them. The data hold 75,000 to 80,000 clones, with around 86% observed a single time. The input for sequencing was CD4+ or CD8+ T cells sorted from blood, taken in a trial of the OX40 agonist ivuxolimab. The receptor source for this set is an adult with an advanced solid tumor such as melanoma, head and neck, liver or kidney cancer.

The chain couples TRBV7-2 to TRBJ2-5; D may be TRBD1 (7 bases). The length of the CDR3 is 12 residues. Germline CDR1 and CDR2: SGHTA and FQGNSA. V was trimmed by 0 bases and J by 12 bases, leaving 11 bases between them. CDR3 bases: TGTGCCAGCAGCTTAGCGGAGGGGGCGAAGTACTTC. Translating gives CASSLAEGAKYF.

The chain recombines TRBV5-1 with TRBJ1-1; 7 bases agree with TRBD1. Per germline, CDR1 SGHRS and CDR2 YFSETQ. V trimming: 5 bases; J trimming: 2 bases; junction bases outside the gene matches: 9. CDR3 length equals 15 residues. The CDR3 DNA reads as TGCGCCAGCAGTAAAGTAGGGGGCGCAAACACTGAAGCTTTCTTT. The encoded protein is CASSKVGGANTEAFF. The full variable domain, its missing parts supplied by reference TRBV5-1 and TRBJ1-1, is KAGVTQTPRYLIKTRGQQVTLSCSPISGHRSVSWYQQTPGQGLQFLFEYFSETQRNKGNFPGRFSGRQFSNSRSEMNVSTLELGDSALYLCASSKVGGANTEAFFGQGTRLTVV.

The chain carries TRBV6-1 and TRBJ1-1, with TRBD1 as a possible D gene (5 bases). This CDR3 has 12 residues. CDR1 MNHNS and CDR2 SASEGT come from the germline V gene. V shed 8 bases and J shed 6 bases, with 13 bases lying between them. The CDR3 nucleotides are TGTGCCAGCCGCAGGGATTCGCCTGAAGCTTTCTTT. Protein product: CASRRDSPEAFF.

The V gene is TRBV9, the J gene TRBJ1-5; 7 positions match TRBD1. The CDR3 contains 15 residues. V dropped 4 bases and J dropped 1; count of bases not matched to a gene: 5. Germline V gene data show CDR1 as SGDLS and CDR2 as YYNGEE. CDR3 in amino acids: CASSRPGQSNQPQHF. The CDR3 bases are TGTGCCAGCAGCCGACCGGGACAGAGCAATCAGCCCCAGCATTTT.

This clone showed up just a few times. The rearrangement joins TRBV19 to TRBJ2-1; D is perhaps TRBD2 (6 bases). Trimming removed 1 base at V and 4 bases at J, with 14 bases between. The germline gives CDR1 LNHDA, CDR2 SQIVND (reference sequence). The CDR3 extends over 16 amino acids. The CDR3 DNA reads as TGTGCCAGTAGTATAGGGTGGCGGGGACTTTACAATGAGCAGTTCTTC. This translates into CASSIGWRGLYNEQFF.

This chain connects TRBV28 to TRBJ1-1; D call uncertain. Deletions cut 0 bases from V and 3 bases from J, with 8 bases between. Per germline, CDR1 MDHEN and CDR2 SYDVKM. The CDR3 has 14 amino acids. The CDR3 sequence is CASSLWGTDTEAFF. The CDR3 region has the DNA TGTGCCAGCAGTTTATGGGGTACTGACACTGAAGCTTTCTTT. Based on the CDR3 plus reference TRBV28 and TRBJ1-1, the full variable domain is DVKVTQSSRYLVKRTGEKVFLECVQDMDHENMFWYRQDPGLGLRLIYFSYDVKMKEKGDIPEGYSVSREKKERFSLILESASTNQTSMYLCASSLWGTDTEAFFGQGTRLTVV.